The TCR beta chain described here comes from a study of blood T cell repertoires in COVID-19 (dated by TCRdb to the early 2020s). About the study as a whole: The collaborator samples originated in the United States, Italy and Spain and spanned the acute and convalescent phases of COVID-19. The prospective study material was composed of cDNA or gDNA derived from T cells, B-cell-depleted T cells, or PBMCs. Subjects who had been exposed to COVID-19, were actively infected with it, or had recovered from it provided the deeply sampled blood TCRbeta repertoires that made up the dataset. The repertoires were released in a freely available public database intended as a resource for research on the immune response to SARS-CoV-2. Samples came from the ongoing ImmuneRACE study (first 160 participants) plus 1,254 subjects from 6 global collaborators. Nearly every sample came with metadata listing a de-identified subject ID, COVID-19 status, age in years and sex. Where available, HLA class I and class II types were obtained from metadata supplied by the sample provider rather than from assay-based typing.

The immunoSEQ Assay, a bias-controlled multiplex PCR, was used to amplify TCRbeta CDR3 regions from genomic DNA. The paper's processing steps were these. Within the assay, amplification of reference gene primers was used to estimate how many nucleated cells each sample contained. To quantify the absolute abundance of each unique TCRbeta CDR3 rearrangement, sequence reads were collapsed and filtered. For each sample, productive Simpson clonality was calculated by taking the square root of Simpson's diversity index across productive rearrangements. The clones in this table, taken by TCRdb from immuneACCESS, are in-frame only. Not every clone is retained; where verified, under half of the shortfall comes from an unresolved V gene, and the cause of the rest is unknown. The DNA gave D and trimming, while V, J and clone size come from that table. A total of about 520,000 clones appear in this sample, 80% to 90% of them only once. Roughly 3.1% of the sample belongs to the ten largest clones.

In this sample, this clone turned up once. This clone's antigen is unknown. One base away there is no much larger clone; base qualities are not given. Paper-wide results and their limitations: The quantity of clinical and demographic metadata differed by source and by participant and was supplied without curation.

Each collaborating institution followed its own protocols to collect whole blood in K2EDTA tubes. Collaborator samples were shipped for TCRbeta analysis as frozen whole blood, isolated PBMCs, or DNA extracted from either sample type. Germline trimming amounts to 3 bases on V and 4 bases on J, with 8 as the count of junction bases outside the gene matches. The germline V gene provides CDR1 MDHEN and CDR2 SYDVKM. From cysteine to phenylalanine, the CDR3 is 15 amino acids long. The DNA shown is the 45-base CDR3, in frame from base 1. The TCR sequence derives from a human donor in a cohort sampled during active COVID-19. The rearrangement joined TRBV28 to TRBJ1-2; 7 bases in between match TRBD1. The material sequenced was peripheral blood. The CDR3 reads as follows: CASSLGDSRSYGYTF. The sequenced DNA: TGTGCCAGCAGTTTGGGGGACAGCAGGTCCTATGGCTACACCTTC.